This passage covers 13 T cell receptor beta chains from one sample sequenced in a study of T cell responses to AZD1222 COVID-19 vaccine. This table comes from immunoSEQ multiplex PCR, and its TCRdb copy is limited to in-frame clones, with some not included. The table lists roughly 97,000 clones, around 90% of them singletons. The sequenced sample was peripheral blood, obtained on day 0 of AZD1222 vaccination. These receptors came from an adult in good health.

The chain is built from TRBV5-1 and TRBJ1-6; D call uncertain. With 0 bases removed from V and 7 bases from J, the gap between germline ends came to 5 bases. The CDR3 is 13 residues long. CDR1 and CDR2 from the germline V gene are SGHRS and YFSETQ. The CDR3: CASSLGYNSPLHF. CDR3 nucleotides: TGCGCCAGCAGCTTGGGGTACAATTCACCCCTCCACTTT. Based on the CDR3 plus reference TRBV5-1 and TRBJ1-6, the full variable domain is KAGVTQTPRYLIKTRGQQVTLSCSPISGHRSVSWYQQTPGQGLQFLFEYFSETQRNKGNFPGRFSGRQFSNSRSEMNVSTLELGDSALYLCASSLGYNSPLHFGNGTRLTVT.

The count of this clone is one. The chain uses TRBV28 and TRBJ2-7; 9 positions match TRBD2. V dropped 7 bases and J dropped 1; count of bases not matched to a gene: 5. Germline values: CDR1 MDHEN, CDR2 SYDVKM. This CDR3 has 14 residues. CDR3 DNA: TGTGCCAGCACCCTTAGCGGGAGATCCTACGAGCAGTACTTC. Protein product: CASTLSGRSYEQYF.

This chain links TRBV7-9 with TRBJ1-2; TRBD1 matches 8 bases. Germline V gene data show CDR1 as SEHNR and CDR2 as FQNEAQ (reference sequence). J gave up 8 bases and V 4 bases, and 3 bases lay outside the gene matches. The CDR3 sequence is 12 residues long. The CDR3 DNA reads TGTGCCAGCAGCTCGACAGGGGCCGGCTACACCTTC. Translated, it gives CASSSTGAGYTF.

The chain uses TRBV7-2 and TRBJ2-1; perhaps TRBD1 as D (6 bases). Deletions cut 5 bases from V and 5 bases from J, with 10 bases between. The CDR3 runs to 13 residues. Germline V gives CDR1 SGHTA, CDR2 FQGNSA. The CDR3 coding sequence is TGTGCCAGCAGCGGACAGTATCACAATGAGCAGTTCTTC. Amino acids: CASSGQYHNEQFF.

There are many counts of this clone. The chain combines TRBV4-3 with TRBJ2-7; tentatively, D is TRBD1 (6 bases). Germline loops: CDR1 LGHNA, CDR2 YSLEER. V was shortened by 3 bases and J by 0 bases, with 18 bases between the two germline ends. This CDR3 is built from 17 residues. As DNA, the CDR3 is TGCGCCAGCAGCCAGGGGGCAGCGGCAGATAACTCCTACGAGCAGTACTTC. Amino acid sequence: CASSQGAAADNSYEQYF.

The chain is built from TRBV6-5 and TRBJ1-1; 8 nucleotides agree with TRBD1. Losses at the gene ends were 7 bases for V and 6 bases for J; bases not matched to a gene: 13. Germline loops: CDR1 MNHEY, CDR2 SVGAGI. The CDR3 runs 15 residues. The CDR3 DNA reads as TGTGCCAGCACCAGGAGCCAGGGGGCGTTTCCTGAAGCTTTCTTT. Translating gives CASTRSQGAFPEAFF.

In its sample, this clone was seen once. V is TRBV9 and J is TRBJ2-7; 12 bases map to TRBD1. The CDR3 totals 16 residues. V shed 3 bases and J 5 bases; nucleotides not matched to a gene: 9. CDR1 SGDLS and CDR2 YYNGEE come from the germline V gene. The CDR3 loop reads CASSARTGTGGHEQYF. The CDR3 DNA reads as TGTGCCAGCAGCGCGCGTACCGGGACAGGGGGCCACGAGCAGTACTTC. Combining the CDR3 with reference TRBV9 and TRBJ2-7 gives the whole variable domain DSGVTQTPKHLITATGQRVTLRCSPRSGDLSVYWYQQSLDQGLQFLIQYYNGEERAKGNILERFSAQQFPDLHSELNLSSLELGDSALYFCASSARTGTGGHEQYFGPGTRLTVT.

This chain connects TRBV29-1 to TRBJ1-2; 7 bases agree with TRBD1. Germline V gene lookup returns CDR1 SQVTM and CDR2 ANQGSEA. V lost 3 bases to trimming and J lost 2 bases; unmatched junction nucleotides: 3. The CDR3 is 13 residues long. The CDR3 bases are TGCAGCGTTGATGCCAGGGGGAACTATGGCTACACCTTC. As protein: CSVDARGNYGYTF.

CDR3 sequence: CASSPVGTGFLVPGYTF. The CDR3, as DNA: TGTGCCAGCAGTCCCGTAGGGACAGGGTTCCTTGTCCCTGGCTACACCTTC. The chain has TRBV5-6 and TRBJ1-2; 9 nucleotides align to TRBD1. The length of the CDR3 is 17 residues. J gave up 7 bases and V 5 bases, and 18 bases lay outside the gene matches. Germline lookup yields CDR1 SGHDT and CDR2 YYEEEE. The whole variable domain, remainder taken from reference TRBV5-6 and TRBJ1-2, is DAGVTQSPTHLIKTRGQQVTLRCSPKSGHDTVSWYQQALGQGPQFIFQYYEEEERQRGNFPDRFSGHQFPNYSSELNVNALLLGDSALYLCASSPVGTGFLVPGYTFGSGTRLTVV.

The chain couples TRBV5-4 to TRBJ1-2; D is undetermined. V lost 3 bases, J lost 5 bases, and 8 bases lay in between. Germline CDR1 reads SGHNT; CDR2 reads YYREEE (reference sequence). This CDR3 is built from 12 residues. CDR3 nucleotide sequence: TGTGCCAGCAGCTCGGGATATTATGGCTACACCTTC. Amino acids: CASSSGYYGYTF.

V gene TRBV7-3 combines with J gene TRBJ1-6, with a tentative D call TRBD1 (5 bases). V was shortened by 0 bases and J by 6 bases, with 6 bases between the two germline ends. Germline V CDR1 and CDR2: SGHTA, FQGTGA. The CDR3 length is 14 residues. Written as DNA, the CDR3 is TGTGCCAGCAGCTTAACAGGGGTTAATTCACCCCTCCACTTT. Its protein product is CASSLTGVNSPLHF.

The gene calls are TRBV27 and TRBJ2-5; tentative D call: TRBD1 (6 bases). V was clipped by 3 bases and J by 6 bases, with 14 bases between them. This CDR3 has 14 residues. Germline loops: CDR1 MNHEY, CDR2 SMNVEV (reference sequence). DNA for the CDR3: TGTGCCAGCAGTTTCCGGGAACAGGGACAGACCCAGTACTTC. This sequence encodes CASSFREQGQTQYF.

This clone was counted once. The V gene is TRBV9, the J gene TRBJ2-1; TRBD2 aligns across 8 bases. CDR1 is SGDLS and CDR2 is YYNGEE in the germline V gene. This CDR3 has 15 amino acids. V shed 0 bases and J 6 bases; nucleotides not matched to a gene: 5. In nucleotides, the CDR3 is TGTGCCAGCAGCGTAGAGGCTAGCGGGTTCAATGAGCAGTTCTTC. Translating gives CASSVEASGFNEQFF.